Below are 28 T cell receptor beta chains sequenced from a single sample in a study of blood T cell repertoires in COVID-19. Method: immunoSEQ multiplex PCR; TCRdb's copy keeps in-frame clones and lacks some. The sample records roughly 150,000 clones, roughly 91% being singletons. Material: peripheral blood. These receptors originate from a man between 18 and 29 years old with acute or convalescent COVID-19.

The V and J genes are TRBV21-1 and TRBJ1-3; the tabulated D call, TRBD1, remains unverified against the DNA. TRBV21-1 is reported as a pseudogene. The CDR3 extends over 17 amino acids. As DNA, the CDR3 is TGTGCCAGCAGCTCTAGGGGTCTGCTGAGCTCTGGAAACACCATATATTTT. It encodes CASSSRGLLSSGNTIYF.

The chain links TRBV7-2 to TRBJ2-3, with TRBD1 matching over 8 bases. This CDR3 region has 18 residues. Germline trimming cut 5 bases from V and 3 bases from J; bases unmatched to any gene: 16. Looked up from germline, CDR1 is SGHTA and CDR2 is FQGNSA. The CDR3, as DNA: TGTGCCAGCAGCACCTTTTCACCGGACAGGGAGGTAACAGATACGCAGTATTTT. As protein: CASSTFSPDREVTDTQYF.

The gene calls are TRBV11-3 and TRBJ2-2; no clear D gene. V lost 4 bases and J lost 8, with 14 bases in between. Germline values: CDR1 SGHNT, CDR2 YENEEA. The CDR3 contains 14 residues. The chain's CDR3 is CASSSKGVSGELFF. CDR3 nucleotides: TGTGCCAGCAGCTCGAAAGGAGTTTCGGGGGAGCTGTTTTTT.

The DNA of the CDR3 is TGTGCCAGCAGTTACTCCTCGGGTAGCGGCAATCAGCCCCAGCATTTT. Translating it yields CASSYSSGSGNQPQHF. The chain recombines TRBV6-5 with TRBJ1-5; D gene uncertain. The ends were cut back, 0 bases at V and 2 bases at J, with 11 bases in the middle. Germline CDR1 reads MNHEY; CDR2 reads SVGAGI. The CDR3 is 16 amino acids.

This rearrangement joins TRBV3-1 (or the pseudogene TRBV3-2) to TRBJ2-1; 10 bases fit TRBD2. The CDR3 runs to 20 residues. After removal of 1 base from V and 0 bases from J, the junction contained 12 bases not matched to a gene. Germline CDR1 and CDR2: LGHDT and YNNKEL (reference sequence). The chain's CDR3 is CASSQGSPGLAASSYNEQFF. The DNA of the CDR3 is TGTGCCAGCAGCCAAGGGAGCCCCGGACTAGCGGCCAGCTCCTACAATGAGCAGTTCTTC.

The genes are TRBV6-4 and TRBJ2-1; TRBD2 matches at 13 bases. The CDR3 is 13 amino acids. Germline assignment: CDR1 MRHNA and CDR2 SNTAGT. Trimming removed 9 bases from V and 5 bases from J; junction bases left unmatched: 1. The CDR3 sequence: CASGLAGDNEQFF. The CDR3 nucleotides read TGTGCCAGTGGACTAGCGGGAGACAATGAGCAGTTCTTC.

This clone was observed a single time. This rearrangement joins TRBV6-5 to TRBJ1-2, with 7 bases lining up with TRBD1. The V gene's germline CDR1 is MNHEY and CDR2 SVGAGI. J lost 2 bases, V lost 6 bases, and 6 bases had no gene match. This CDR3 has 14 residues. The CDR3 sequence: CASRKTGVNYGYTF. DNA for the CDR3: TGTGCCAGCAGAAAAACAGGGGTGAACTATGGCTACACCTTC.

The J gene is TRBJ1-2, the V gene TRBV12-3 or TRBV12-4, with D possibly matching TRBD1 (5 bases). Trimming pared 5 bases from V and 7 bases from J, leaving 14 bases between. This CDR3 comprises 13 residues. CDR3 sequence: CASSPSTVSGYTF. The DNA of the CDR3 is TGTGCCAGCAGTCCATCGACAGTAAGTGGCTACACCTTC.

This rearrangement joins TRBV2 to TRBJ1-2; no firm D call. The CDR3 extends over 14 amino acids. Germline values: CDR1 SNHLY, CDR2 FYNNEI. Trimming removed 10 bases from V and 2 bases from J, with 17 bases in between. CDR3 sequence reads: CATPGVGRNYGYTF. Here the CDR3 DNA reads TGTGCCACCCCGGGAGTTGGCAGAAACTATGGCTACACCTTC. The complete variable domain, with remaining parts taken from reference TRBV2 and TRBJ1-2, reads EPEVTQTPSHQVTQMGQEVILRCVPISNHLYFYWYRQILGQKVEFLVSFYNNEISEKSEIFDDQFSVERPDGSNFTLKIRSTKLEDSAMYFCATPGVGRNYGYTFGSGTRLTVV.

This chain joins TRBV5-4 and TRBJ2-7, with TRBD1 matching over 11 bases. This CDR3 has 15 residues. The trim removed 5 bases at V and 2 bases at J, leaving 6 bases unmatched. Germline CDR1 reads SGHNT; CDR2 reads YYREEE (reference sequence). CDR3 sequence: CASRLDRGQTYEQYF. The CDR3 DNA reads TGTGCCAGCAGGCTGGACAGGGGGCAAACCTACGAGCAGTACTTC.

This rearrangement joins TRBV27 to TRBJ2-2; D perhaps matches TRBD1 (6 bases). The CDR3 spans 11 residues. Between the trimmed V and J ends, which lost 7 bases and 6 bases, there was a span of 6 bases. Looked up from germline, CDR1 is MNHEY and CDR2 is SMNVEV (reference sequence). In nucleotides, the CDR3 is TGTGCCAGCAAGGGGGCCGGGGAGCTGTTTTTT. The encoded protein is CASKGAGELFF.

V and J are TRBV7-9 and TRBJ1-1; D unresolved. CDR3 length equals 15 residues. Deletions cut 1 base from V and 6 bases from J, with 15 bases between. The germline gives CDR1 SEHNR, CDR2 FQNEAQ (reference sequence). This chain's CDR3 is CASSLERGRIAEAFF. CDR3 DNA sequence: TGTGCCAGCAGCTTAGAGCGTGGCAGAATAGCTGAAGCTTTCTTT. The full variable domain, completed using reference TRBV7-9 and TRBJ1-1, is DTGVSQNPRHKITKRGQNVTFRCDPISEHNRLYWYRQTLGQGPEFLTYFQNEAQLEKSRLLSDRFSAERPKGSFSTLEIQRTEQGDSAMYLCASSLERGRIAEAFFGQGTRLTVV.

The rearrangement uses TRBV3-1 (or the pseudogene TRBV3-2) and TRBJ1-4, with D tentatively TRBD1 (5 bases). Deletions cut 2 bases from V and 8 bases from J, with 15 bases between. This CDR3 has 15 amino acids. The germline V gene has CDR1 LGHDT and CDR2 YNNKEL (reference sequence). The CDR3 DNA reads TGTGCCAGCAGCCAACGGGACTTCCAAGAGGAAAAACTGTTTTTT. It yields the protein CASSQRDFQEEKLFF.

CDR3 sequence reads: CASSVGGGDEKLFF. CDR3 in DNA: TGTGCCAGCAGCGTTGGAGGGGGCGATGAAAAACTGTTTTTT. This sequence joins TRBV5-4 and TRBJ1-4; 7 bases map to TRBD1. The CDR3 is 14 amino acids. The V and J ends lost 4 bases and 6 bases, in that order; junction bases with no gene match: 6. Germline-derived CDR1 and CDR2 are SGHNT and YYREEE (reference sequence). Combining the CDR3 with reference TRBV5-4 and TRBJ1-4 gives the whole variable domain ETGVTQSPTHLIKTRGQQVTLRCSSQSGHNTVSWYQQALGQGPQFIFQYYREEENGRGNFPPRFSGLQFPNYSSELNVNALELDDSALYLCASSVGGGDEKLFFGSGTQLSVL.

CDR3: CACRGGIHYGYTF. In DNA, the CDR3 is TGTGCCTGCCGGGGAGGAATCCACTATGGCTACACCTTC. The rearrangement uses TRBV30 and TRBJ1-2; no clear D gene. Trimming left V 6 bases short and J 3 bases short, with 14 bases between. The germline gives CDR1 GTSNPN, CDR2 SVGIG (reference sequence). This CDR3 is 13 amino acids long.

This chain uses TRBV5-8 with TRBJ1-5; TRBD1 is a possible D gene (6 bases). CDR3 length equals 12 residues. The V end was cut by 0 bases, the J end by 11 bases, with 9 bases between. CDR1 SGHTS and CDR2 YDEGEE come from the germline V gene. CDR3 DNA: TGTGCCAGCAGCTTGGACAGGGTGTCCCAGCATTTT. Protein product: CASSLDRVSQHF.

The chain has TRBV6-5 and TRBJ2-7; 7 bases fit TRBD2. V shed 7 bases, J shed 0 bases, and the junction held 9 bases outside the gene matches. There are 15 residues in the CDR3. Germline assignment: CDR1 MNHEY and CDR2 SVGAGI. The CDR3 DNA follows: TGTGCCAGCAAAACGGGAGCGGGGCTCTCCTACGAGCAGTACTTC. The encoded protein is CASKTGAGLSYEQYF.

To note about this clone: The germline gene is not matched at one end of the junction; a read error may be the cause. The chain employs TRBV3-1 (or the pseudogene TRBV3-2) and TRBJ2-1; D is ambiguous. Germline loops: CDR1 LGHDT, CDR2 YNNKEL (reference sequence). The CDR3 covers 13 residues. Here the CDR3 reads CASSQDGQSPQLF. The CDR3 DNA is TGTGCCAGCAGCCAAGATGGGCAGTCACCCCAGCTCTTC.

The chain has TRBV15 and TRBJ2-3, with TRBD1 matching 8 bases. Germline V gives CDR1 LNHNV, CDR2 YYDKDF (reference sequence). The length of the CDR3 is 14 residues. Losses at the gene ends were 6 bases for V and 3 bases for J; bases not matched to a gene: 5. The CDR3 DNA is TGTGCCACCAGTCCCGGACAGGGAACAGATACGCAGTATTTT. Its translation: CATSPGQGTDTQYF.

This chain connects TRBV7-2 to TRBJ1-2; the match to TRBD1 covers 7 bases. V lost 5 bases to trimming and J lost 4 bases; unmatched junction nucleotides: 7. Germline V CDR1 and CDR2: SGHTA, FQGNSA. This CDR3 is 14 amino acids long. The CDR3 DNA is TGTGCCAGCAGCCTTAAGGGACAGATCTATGGCTACACCTTC. Amino acid sequence: CASSLKGQIYGYTF.

This clone was seen only once. This chain links TRBV4-2 with TRBJ2-1; 10 bases map to TRBD1. Unmatched junction bases numbered 11, after V lost 3 bases and J lost 9 bases. CDR3 length equals 16 residues. CDR1 LGHNA and CDR2 YNFKEQ come from the germline V gene. As DNA, the CDR3 is TGTGCCAGCAGCCAGGAGGCGGGACAGGGGTTCCGTGAGCAGTTCTTC. The encoded protein is CASSQEAGQGFREQFF.

The chain uses TRBV24-1 and TRBJ1-2; D is undetermined. Germline CDR1 reads KGHDR; CDR2 reads SFDVKD. Trimming left V 5 bases short and J 2 bases short, with 14 bases between. The CDR3 totals 15 residues. CDR3 amino acids: CATSAYSDGNYGYTF. The DNA of the CDR3 is TGTGCCACCAGTGCTTACTCTGACGGGAACTATGGCTACACCTTC.

The J gene is TRBJ1-1, the V gene TRBV2, with a weak D call TRBD1 (5 bases). Trimming took off 4 bases at V and 4 bases at J, with 10 bases between the two ends. This CDR3 is 13 amino acids long. Germline CDR1 reads SNHLY; CDR2 reads FYNNEI. CDR3 amino acids: CASSVGQGTEAFF. CDR3 DNA: TGTGCCAGCAGTGTCGGGCAGGGCACTGAAGCTTTCTTT.

This sequence joins TRBV5-1 and TRBJ2-7; the D gene is possibly TRBD2 (6 bases). Trimming took off 4 bases at V and 6 bases at J, with 11 bases between the two ends. This CDR3 has 12 amino acids. Germline V lookup: CDR1 SGHRS, CDR2 YFSETQ. The CDR3 protein is CASSILGGEQYF. CDR3 sequence (DNA): TGCGCCAGCAGCATTTTGGGGGGCGAGCAGTACTTC.

The chain joins TRBV15 to TRBJ1-1; D is unresolved. Germline V gene data show CDR1 as LNHNV and CDR2 as YYDKDF (reference sequence). The CDR3 runs 14 residues. V gave up 5 bases and J gave up 0 bases, with 10 bases separating them. CDR3 bases: TGTGCCACCAGCGACCGGGAGTTGAACACTGAAGCTTTCTTT. This encodes CATSDRELNTEAFF.

The chain carries TRBV3-1 (or the pseudogene TRBV3-2) and TRBJ1-1; TRBD1 matches 9 bases. In germline, CDR1 is LGHDT, CDR2 YNNKEL (reference sequence). The CDR3 is 16 residues long. Trimming cost V 4 bases and J 0 bases; bases outside gene matches: 6. The CDR3 region has the DNA TGTGCCAGCAGCCCCGGACAGGGGCCTTTGAACACTGAAGCTTTCTTT. Encoded protein: CASSPGQGPLNTEAFF.

This clone is a singleton in its sample. This sequence joins TRBV18 and TRBJ2-1; possible D gene TRBD2, 5 bases. Trimming removed 1 base at V and 1 base at J, with 11 bases between. Germline values: CDR1 KGHSH, CDR2 LQKENI. This CDR3 is 16 amino acids long. The CDR3 sequence is CASSPLARSSYNEQFF. The CDR3 DNA reads as TGTGCCAGCTCACCACTAGCGAGGAGTTCCTACAATGAGCAGTTCTTC.

This CDR3 is CASTDRLGATNEKLFF. The CDR3 bases are TGTGCCAGCACGGACAGGCTGGGAGCAACTAATGAAAAACTGTTTTTT. The rearrangement links TRBV5-6 to TRBJ1-4; 7 bases align to TRBD1. Germline-derived CDR1 and CDR2 are SGHDT and YYEEEE. V shed 6 bases, J shed 0 bases, and the junction held 8 bases outside the gene matches. CDR3 length equals 16 residues.